The sample holds a few counts of the clone carrying this TCR beta chain. Its matching antigen is unknown. Using immunoSEQ multiplex PCR, the repertoire was profiled, and TCRdb retains in-frame clones only, with some absent. Of over 450,000 clones in the sample, roughly 87% were seen once. This sample was taken from a study of Ad26.COV2.S vaccination and SARS-CoV-2 variants. Whole-study context: It was the COV1001 Ad26.COV2.S trial arm that included the donor. Once, or twice with 56 days between doses, Ad26.COV2.S was given intramuscularly. Study findings and constraints: Measures of TCR breadth and depth may have fallen short of total T cell responses. Comparable non-spike TCR breadth was observed in vaccine and placebo recipients.

Described treatment: 15 to 20 received Ad26.COV2.S at low or high dose, single or two shots; several received placebo; per-sample allocation not given. Collection of samples fell on day 63 after the first vaccine or placebo injection. Germline V gives CDR1 SEHNR, CDR2 FQNEAQ (reference sequence). The CDR3 runs 15 residues. V shed 5 bases, J shed 8 bases, and the junction held 8 bases outside the gene matches. The source is a person between 18 and 60 years old who received the Ad26.COV2.S COVID-19 vaccine or a placebo. This specimen consisted of peripheral blood, obtained in a trial of Ad26.COV2.S vaccine versus placebo. The gene calls are TRBV7-9 and TRBJ1-4; 10 bases are shared with TRBD1. CDR3 sequence (DNA): TGTGCCAGCAGCACGACCGGGACAGGGGACGAAAAACTGTTTTTT. As protein: CASSTTGTGDEKLFF.